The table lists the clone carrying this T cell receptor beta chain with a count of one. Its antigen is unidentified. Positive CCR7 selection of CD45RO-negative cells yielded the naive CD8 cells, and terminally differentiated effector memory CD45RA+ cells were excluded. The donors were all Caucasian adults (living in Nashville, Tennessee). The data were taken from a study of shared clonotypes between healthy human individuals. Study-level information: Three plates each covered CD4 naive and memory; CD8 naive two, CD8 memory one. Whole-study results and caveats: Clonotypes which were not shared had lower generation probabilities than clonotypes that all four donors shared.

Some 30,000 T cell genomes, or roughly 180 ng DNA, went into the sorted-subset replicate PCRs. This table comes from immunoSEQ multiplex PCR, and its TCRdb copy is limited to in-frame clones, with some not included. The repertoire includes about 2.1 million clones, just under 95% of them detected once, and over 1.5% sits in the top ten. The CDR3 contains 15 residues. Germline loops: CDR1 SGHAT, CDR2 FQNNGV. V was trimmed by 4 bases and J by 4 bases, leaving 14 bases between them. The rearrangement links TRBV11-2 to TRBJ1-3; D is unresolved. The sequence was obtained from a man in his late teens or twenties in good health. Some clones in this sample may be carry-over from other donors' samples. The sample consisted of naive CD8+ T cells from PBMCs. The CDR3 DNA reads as TGTGCCAGCAGCTCTACCCCGAGGTCGGGAAACACCATATATTTT. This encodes CASSSTPRSGNTIYF.